The clone carrying this TCR beta chain was seen only once. Its matching antigen is unknown. V shed 3 bases and J 4 bases; nucleotides not matched to a gene: 10. Germline loops: CDR1 SGHAT, CDR2 FQNNGV. The CDR3 has 16 residues. This sample was taken from a study of T cells in localized non-small cell lung cancer. General study findings and limits: Investigators sequenced only a single tumor region, leaving heterogeneity possible. Longer overall survival was associated with a higher density of T cells in the blood.

TCRdb keeps only in-frame clones here, not all; method: immunoSEQ multiplex PCR. The sample holds 45,000 to 60,000 clones, around 83% seen once. The chain employs TRBV11-2 and TRBJ2-5; 8 nucleotides align to TRBD2. Material: PBMCs, obtained before any cancer treatment. The clonotype comes from a man aged 35-75 years with stage II lung adenocarcinoma. The CDR3 coding sequence is TGTGCCAGCAGCTTGATATCCGGGACTAGAGGAGAGACCCAGTACTTC. The encoded protein is CASSLISGTRGETQYF.